The 23 T cell receptor beta chains reported below all come from one sample, sequenced in a study of T cells in narcolepsy. Using immunoSEQ multiplex PCR, the repertoire was profiled, and TCRdb retains in-frame clones only, with some absent. Among 15,000 to 20,000 clones listed, around 70% were seen once. The sample taken for sequencing was CD45RA- memory CD8+ T cells from PBMCs. These receptors were obtained from a human donor with narcolepsy.

The chain is built from TRBV6-6 and TRBJ2-5, with D unclear. Germline CDR1 MNHNY, CDR2 SVGAGI (reference sequence). V lost 5 bases to trimming and J lost 2 bases, with 3 bases between them. The CDR3 is 11 residues long. CDR3 in DNA: TGTGCCAGCAGTAGACAAGAGACCCAGTACTTC. It yields the protein CASSRQETQYF.

The CDR3 here is CASSYSAGNTEAFF. DNA of the CDR3: TGTGCCAGCAGTTACTCCGCGGGGAACACTGAAGCTTTCTTT. The chain couples TRBV6-6 to TRBJ1-1; D unclear. The CDR3 totals 14 residues. Trimming took off 0 bases at V and 1 base at J, with 6 bases between the two ends. The germline V gene has CDR1 MNHNY and CDR2 SVGAGI (reference sequence).

This rearrangement joins TRBV11-1 to TRBJ2-7; D call uncertain. Trimming removed 7 bases at V and 9 bases at J, with 13 bases between. This CDR3 has 11 residues. The V gene's germline CDR1 is SGHAT and CDR2 FQDESV (reference sequence). CDR3 nucleotides: TGTGCCAGCACGTACCTACGAGTGCAGTACTTC. Its protein product is CASTYLRVQYF. The complete variable domain, with remaining parts taken from reference TRBV11-1 and TRBJ2-7, reads EAEVAQSPRYKITEKSQAVAFWCDPISGHATLYWYRQILGQGPELLVQFQDESVVDDSQLPKDRFSAERLKGVDSTLKIQPAELGDSAMYLCASTYLRVQYFGPGTRLTVT.

The V and J genes are TRBV27 and TRBJ2-7; TRBD2 might be the D (6 bases). The V end lost 3 bases, the J end lost 7 bases, and 10 bases lay between the germline ends. CDR3 length: 12 residues. Per the germline V gene, CDR1 is MNHEY and CDR2 is SMNVEV (reference sequence). CDR3 sequence: CASSLLGREQYF. CDR3 nucleotide sequence: TGTGCCAGCAGTTTGTTAGGGAGGGAGCAGTACTTC.

This clone was seen a few times. The chain has TRBV19 and TRBJ2-3; 8 bases are a match to TRBD2. The germline gives CDR1 LNHDA, CDR2 SQIVND (reference sequence). V was clipped by 4 bases and J by 6 bases; unmatched bases: 3. The CDR3 sequence is 13 residues long. DNA for the CDR3: TGTGCCAGTAGTAGTCTAGCGGGTGATACGCAGTATTTT. Translation gives CASSSLAGDTQYF.

The rearrangement joins TRBV9 to TRBJ1-3, with D possibly matching TRBD1 (5 bases). The CDR3 runs 14 residues. CDR1 is SGDLS, CDR2 YYNGEE, per germline. Trimming took off 0 bases at V and 1 base at J, with 5 bases between the two ends. The CDR3 here is CASSVAGSGNTIYF. CDR3 sequence (DNA): TGTGCCAGCAGCGTAGCAGGGTCTGGAAACACCATATATTTT.

The rearrangement joins TRBV6-6 to TRBJ2-7, with D possibly matching TRBD1 (5 bases). Between the trimmed V and J ends, which lost 7 bases and 5 bases, there was a span of 21 bases. The length of the CDR3 is 15 residues. The germline CDR1 and CDR2 sequences are MNHNY and SVGAGI (reference sequence). The CDR3 here is CASTQSSRVFDEQYF. CDR3 coding DNA: TGTGCCAGCACCCAATCGAGCAGGGTCTTTGACGAGCAGTACTTC.

This chain links TRBV5-6 with TRBJ2-7; TRBD2 is a possible D gene (6 bases). Trimming took 4 bases from V and 2 from J, leaving 16 bases between them. This CDR3 comprises 15 residues. Germline V gene sequence: CDR1 SGHDT, CDR2 YYEEEE. In DNA, the CDR3 is TGTGCCAGCAGCCGTGGAGGGTACGTCACCTACGAGCAGTACTTC. This translates into CASSRGGYVTYEQYF.

The chain uses TRBV6-1 and TRBJ2-1; 9 bases match TRBD1. The length of the CDR3 is 14 residues. J lost 7 bases, V lost 8 bases, and 9 bases had no gene match. In germline, CDR1 is MNHNS, CDR2 SASEGT. CDR3 protein: CASVGQGIFNEQFF. Here the CDR3 DNA reads TGTGCCAGCGTCGGACAGGGGATTTTTAATGAGCAGTTCTTC.

V and J are TRBV15 and TRBJ2-1; 9 positions match TRBD2. The CDR3 is made up of 16 amino acids. Looked up from germline, CDR1 is LNHNV and CDR2 is YYDKDF (reference sequence). Trimming at V came to 0 bases and at J to 6 bases, leaving 6 bases not matched to a gene. CDR3 loop: CATSRDRTSAGNEQFF. The CDR3 nucleotides read TGTGCCACCAGCAGAGATCGGACTAGCGCTGGCAATGAGCAGTTCTTC.

V usage is TRBV6-5 and J usage is TRBJ2-7; 7 positions match TRBD1. Unmatched junction bases numbered 3, after V lost 2 bases and J lost 2 bases. Germline assignment: CDR1 MNHEY and CDR2 SVGAGI. This CDR3 contains 14 residues. The CDR3 nucleotides are TGTGCCAGCAGTTACCTACAGGGGACCTACGAGCAGTACTTC. Protein: CASSYLQGTYEQYF.

This clone showed up just a few times. The chain carries TRBV14 and TRBJ1-1; 11 bases are shared with TRBD1. Germline trimming cut 5 bases from V and 11 bases from J; bases unmatched to any gene: 13. CDR3 length: 15 amino acids. Germline V gives CDR1 SGHDN, CDR2 FVKESK. CDR3 amino acids: CASSYRGQGGLGAFF. DNA for the CDR3: TGTGCCAGCAGCTACCGGGGACAGGGGGGCCTCGGGGCTTTCTTT.

The rearrangement uses TRBV7-6 and TRBJ1-1, with 8 bases fitting TRBD1. The germline gives CDR1 SGHVS, CDR2 FNYEAQ. The length of the CDR3 is 15 residues. The V and J ends lost 0 bases and 5 bases, in that order; junction bases with no gene match: 5. The CDR3 DNA is TGTGCCAGCAGCTTAGCGAGACAGGGGAGGACTGAAGCTTTCTTT. Amino acid sequence: CASSLARQGRTEAFF.

V gene TRBV6-1 combines with J gene TRBJ1-5, with D possibly being TRBD1 (6 bases). The CDR3 sequence is 14 residues long. Germline V gene lookup returns CDR1 MNHNS and CDR2 SASEGT. The V gene lost 5 bases and the J gene lost 7 bases, with 15 bases spanning the gap. The CDR3 DNA reads as TGTGCCAGCAGTTTCATCAGGGGCCTACAGCCCCAGCATTTT. The encoded protein is CASSFIRGLQPQHF.

This clone has just a few counts. The chain employs TRBV27 and TRBJ2-7, with 10 bases identical to TRBD2. The CDR3 is 13 amino acids. Germline V CDR1 and CDR2: MNHEY, SMNVEV (reference sequence). V trimming: 4 bases; J trimming: 5 bases; junction bases outside the gene matches: 2. CDR3 loop: CASSWGLANEQYF. The CDR3 region has the DNA TGTGCCAGCAGTTGGGGACTAGCGAACGAGCAGTACTTC.

This clone came up a few times. The rearrangement links TRBV2 to TRBJ2-2; unclear D gene. CDR3 length: 16 residues. Trimming cost V 0 bases and J 0 bases, with 8 bases left between them. Per the germline V gene, CDR1 is SNHLY and CDR2 is FYNNEI. DNA of the CDR3: TGTGCCAGCAGTGAAGCAGAAGATACGAACACCGGGGAGCTGTTTTTT. Translation: CASSEAEDTNTGELFF.

J is TRBJ2-1 and V is TRBV9, with 10 positions matching TRBD2. CDR3 length: 15 amino acids. In germline, CDR1 is SGDLS, CDR2 YYNGEE. Losses at the gene ends were 4 bases for V and 10 bases for J; bases not matched to a gene: 11. In DNA, the CDR3 is TGTGCCAGCAGCCAAGCAAGCGGGGGGGCCCGGGAGCAGTTCTTC. Protein product: CASSQASGGAREQFF.

The table lists this clone with a few counts. This chain joins TRBV6-1 and TRBJ2-1; 14 bases align to TRBD2. This CDR3 spans 15 amino acids. J lost 9 bases, V lost 6 bases, and 7 bases had no gene match. Germline V CDR1 and CDR2: MNHNS, SASEGT. CDR3: CASSPGLAGEFEQFF. In DNA form, the CDR3 reads TGTGCCAGCAGCCCGGGACTAGCGGGGGAATTTGAGCAGTTCTTC.

The genes are TRBV5-6 and TRBJ1-1; D is uncertain. CDR3 size: 13 residues. With 2 bases removed from V and 5 bases from J, the gap between germline ends came to 10 bases. Germline CDR1 is SGHDT and CDR2 is YYEEEE. CDR3 in amino acids: CASSFSYSTEAFF. As DNA, the CDR3 is TGTGCCAGCAGCTTTAGTTATTCAACTGAAGCTTTCTTT.

The chain is built from TRBV6-1 and TRBJ2-1; D gene unclear. CDR1 MNHNS and CDR2 SASEGT come from the germline V gene. The CDR3 consists of 13 residues. Trimming took 5 bases from V and 8 from J, leaving 13 bases between them. For the CDR3, the DNA is TGTGCCAGCAGTCCTTACCCCCCGGATGAGCAGTTCTTC. Translation gives CASSPYPPDEQFF.

The rearrangement links TRBV19 to TRBJ1-5; D gene ambiguous. Per germline, CDR1 LNHDA and CDR2 SQIVND (reference sequence). V was clipped by 0 bases and J by 2 bases, with 8 bases between them. CDR3 size: 15 residues. Here the CDR3 reads CASSIDGVGNQPQHF. CDR3 sequence (DNA): TGTGCCAGTAGTATAGATGGGGTGGGCAATCAGCCCCAGCATTTT.

The chain recombines TRBV7-9 with TRBJ2-7; 7 nucleotides align to TRBD1. CDR3 length equals 14 residues. Losses at the gene ends were 11 bases for V and 2 bases for J; bases not matched to a gene: 12. CDR1 SEHNR and CDR2 FQNEAQ come from the germline V gene (reference sequence). As DNA, the CDR3 is TGTGCCGGAGAAGAGACAGGGACAACCTACGAGCAGTACTTC. This translates into CAGEETGTTYEQYF.

This clone was seen a handful of times. The CDR3 is CASSYSPGNTEAFF. The DNA for the CDR3 is TGTGCCAGCAGTTACTCCCCGGGGAACACTGAAGCTTTCTTT. This chain uses TRBV6-6 with TRBJ1-1; D uncertain. This CDR3 is 14 amino acids long. V gave up 0 bases and J gave up 1 base, with 6 bases separating them. Germline CDR1 reads MNHNY; CDR2 reads SVGAGI (reference sequence).